One T cell receptor beta chain is described in this entry. The data were taken from a study of cytomegalovirus exposure and HLA in healthy donors. PCR employed 60 Vbeta and 13 Jbeta primers. Repertoires were generated with immunoSEQ multiplex PCR, while TCRdb's copy carries only in-frame clones and drops some. The sample includes roughly 130,000 clones, roughly 63% of them seen just once. The clonotype was recovered from a man aged 25 to 40 in good health and CMV-seropositive. Specimen: PBMCs.

The chain's CDR3 is CASSFLGYNEQFF. DNA for the CDR3: TGTGCCAGCAGTTTTCTAGGCTACAATGAGCAGTTCTTC. The chain carries TRBV27 and TRBJ2-1; D uncertain. Germline CDR1 is MNHEY and CDR2 is SMNVEV (reference sequence). Trimming left V 3 bases short and J 3 bases short, with 6 bases between. This CDR3 has 13 residues.